A selection of T cell receptor beta chains follows, all from one sample in a study of post-analysis software for immune sequencing data. TCRdb fed the PCR reads into MiXCR, producing one record per CDR3 protein. Seen here are 750,000 to 950,000 distinct CDR3 sequences, roughly 50% observed once, and the top ten hold roughly 4.4%. The specimen sequenced was blood. Every receptor here comes from a girl aged 5 to 17 with multiple sclerosis. Each CDR3 is given with its conserved first and last residue. Rows give clone size only sometimes, using once, few, many, or a class for an expanded clone.

TRBV6-4,.,TRBJ1-6,CASSDGTGGNSPLHF
TRBV29-1,few,TRBJ2-1,CSVEGGGPLYMNEQFF
TRBV28,.,TRBJ2-5,CAITGTSGILYF
TRBV3-1,few,TRBJ2-1,CASSPGPNEQFF
TRBV4-2,few,TRBJ2-1,CASSHPRAGGYNEQFF
TRBV25-1,.,TRBJ1-1,CASSEYIQGEAFF
TRBV4-2,.,TRBJ2-7,CASALSGGAYEQYF
TRBV4-1,.,TRBJ2-1,CASSQDLKYNEQFF
TRBV20-1,.,TRBJ2-1,CSARGQGDEQFF
TRBV4-1,.,TRBJ2-7,CASSRRGQDSYEQYF
TRBV7-9,few,TRBJ2-7,CASSPRAGDSYEQYF
TRBV15,few,TRBJ1-6,CATSREWADSPLHF
TRBV20-1,.,TRBJ2-7,CSARGGERGEQYF
TRBV5-1,few,TRBJ2-6,CASMGGRTGANVLTF
TRBV29-1,.,TRBJ1-1,CSARVNTEAFF
TRBV5-1,.,TRBJ1-1,CASIQGPEAFF
TRBV29-1,.,TRBJ1-1,CSVDSLDTEAFF
TRBV2,.,TRBJ2-3,CASSATRDTQYF
TRBV7-2,few,TRBJ2-1,CASSSGLGYEQFF
TRBV6-1,.,TRBJ2-3,CASSEISGRWDTQYF
TRBV29-1,few,TRBJ1-2,CSVATGLDYGYTF
TRBV7-8,.,TRBJ2-3,CASSSPAGGPGAQYF
TRBV6-2/TRBV6-3,.,TRBJ2-7,CASSYEVGYEQYF
TRBV7-8,.,TRBJ1-1,CASSFFGGNTEAFF
TRBV29-1,few,TRBJ2-2,CSASRQGGGELFF
TRBV4-1,.,TRBJ1-2,CASSSTGLHTF
TRBV5-1,.,TRBJ1-2,CASSLVTSRGHYGYTF
TRBV15,few,TRBJ2-1,CATNTGGNEQFF
TRBV4-2,.,TRBJ2-5,CASSQGPSPLAEETQYF
TRBV10-3,few,TRBJ1-1,CATGGLNTEAFF
TRBV12-3/TRBV12-4,.,TRBJ2-3,CASSSPPRSTQYF
TRBV28,.,TRBJ2-1,CASEGGDHRNEQFF
TRBV20-1,.,TRBJ2-7,CSARSPGASGYEQYF
TRBV5-1,few,TRBJ1-2,CASSHDIANYGYTF
TRBV20-1,once,.,CSAGAQSPYEQYF
TRBV29-1,.,TRBJ2-5,CGDRVGETQYF
TRBV6-6,few,TRBJ2-5,CASSYPSSGMYQETQYF
TRBV30,.,TRBJ2-1,CAWGANEQFF
TRBV7-9,.,TRBJ1-1,CASSLSASEEAFF
TRBV20-1,.,TRBJ2-1,CSARRLRTTNEQFF
TRBV6-5,.,TRBJ2-5,CASRTGWRDQETQYF
TRBV7-3,.,TRBJ2-7,CASSLGMAYEQYF
TRBV5-1,few,TRBJ2-7,CASRYAGTSSYEQYF
TRBV5-1,once,TRBJ1-2,CASRVVPGGGYTF
TRBV9,.,TRBJ2-5,CASSRRDYPSGETQYF
TRBV27,few,TRBJ1-5,CASRASNQPQHF
TRBV7-9,once,TRBJ2-1,CASSLQSSRGDEQFF
TRBV30,.,TRBJ2-3,CAWSVGADSTDTQYF
TRBV12-3/TRBV12-4,.,TRBJ1-1,CASSSRGHFANTEAFF
TRBV10-3,.,TRBJ2-5,CAISAGSGREETQYF
TRBV9,.,TRBJ1-2,CASSVTRSGRSYGYTF
TRBV5-1,few,TRBJ2-1,CASSLAGGAQPGNEQFF
TRBV14,.,TRBJ2-7,CASSQLTSGSHEQYF
TRBV20-1,few,TRBJ2-1,CSASYPGGEEQFF
TRBV25-1,.,TRBJ2-3,CASSESMAQYF
TRBV29-1,.,TRBJ1-4,CSVSDTRNEKLFF
TRBV12-3/TRBV12-4,.,TRBJ2-5,CASISLGLAGGGKTQYF